This TCR beta chain was recovered during a study of neurological immune-mediated disorders. The table lists this clonotype with a few counts. Germline CDR1 and CDR2: SGHRS and YFSETQ. CDR3 length: 13 residues. V lost 6 bases and J lost 12, with 20 bases in between. TCRdb ran MiXCR on the 5' RACE reads and lists one entry per CDR3 protein. The sample lists some 46,000 distinct CDR3 sequences, 3.5% to 5.5% occurring once. The sequenced sample consisted of PBMCs. The gene calls are TRBV5-1 and TRBJ2-3, with D possibly being TRBD2 (5 bases). This receptor was taken from a woman aged 60-75 years with multiple sclerosis. The CDR3 loop reads CASTYLIGGLQYF. In nucleotides, the CDR3 is TGCGCCAGCACCTACCTTATCGGCGGACTTCAGTATTTT. Together with reference TRBV5-1 and TRBJ2-3, the CDR3 gives the full variable domain: KAGVTQTPRYLIKTRGQQVTLSCSPISGHRSVSWYQQTPGQGLQFLFEYFSETQRNKGNFPGRFSGRQFSNSRSEMNVSTLELGDSALYLCASTYLIGGLQYFGPGTRLTVL.